The clone carrying this T cell receptor (beta chain) was seen a few times. Its antigen is not identified. For TCR beta, libraries came from iRepertoire HTBI primers and Arm-PCR of CDR3 regions. TCRdb itself ran the multiplex PCR reads through MiXCR, one entry per CDR3 protein. The sample yields 550,000 to 700,000 distinct CDR3 sequences, roughly 15% seen once. This sample was taken from a study of regulatory T cells in long-lasting Graves disease. Study-wide results and caveats: Under persistent disease, TRBV28, TRBJ1-2 and TRBJ2-5 were used preferentially.

The V segment lost 4 bases and the J segment 2 bases; nucleotides outside the gene matches: 9. The V gene's germline CDR1 is SQVTM and CDR2 ANQGSEA. The CDR3 consists of 15 residues. Time point of the sample: newly diagnosed GD, antithyroid drugs for less than 3 months. PBMC-derived RNA was used for the TCR library. The same data also contributed to another study, on T cells in Graves' hyperthyroidism and ophthalmopathy.

Specimen: peripheral blood mononuclear cells (PBMCs), collected at new diagnosis, from a patient treated with antithyroid drugs. The TCR sequence derives from a man aged 18 to 30 with Graves disease. The chain joins TRBV29-1 to TRBJ2-3; TRBD2 matches at 7 bases. The CDR3 sequence: CSVVWGGGSTDTQYF. The CDR3 bases are TGCAGCGTTGTATGGGGGGGGGGGTCCACAGATACGCAGTATTTT.